The source of this T cell receptor (beta chain) is a study of OX40 agonist ivuxolimab in advanced cancers. The CDR3 sequence is 17 residues long. CDR1 and CDR2 from the germline V gene are SGHDN and FVKESK. The V segment lost 4 bases and the J segment 1 base; nucleotides outside the gene matches: 7. The table came from immunoSEQ multiplex PCR; TCRdb's copy has only in-frame clones and leaves some out. The data hold approximately 70,000 clones, with 65% to 90% observed a single time. Concerning this clone itself: Antigen unknown.

Blood specimens came from baseline, cycle 4 day 1, and cycle 7 day 1. Study-level results: Near-lowest levels of clonal expansion characterized partial responders at 0.1-3.0 mg/kg. CD8+ T cells (on average) carried more expanded clones than CD4+ T cells.

The source material was CD4+ or CD8+ T cells sorted from blood, sampled in a trial of the OX40 agonist ivuxolimab. This TCR derives from an adult with an advanced solid tumor such as melanoma, head and neck, liver or kidney cancer. V usage is TRBV14 and J usage is TRBJ2-5; 12 bases are a match to TRBD2. Here the CDR3 reads CASSRGTSGGRQETQYF. In DNA, the CDR3 is TGTGCCAGCAGCCGGGGAACTAGCGGGGGGCGCCAAGAGACCCAGTACTTC.